This T cell receptor (beta chain) originates from a study of shared clonotypes between healthy human individuals. At the level of the study: CD4 naive and CD4 memory each took three plates per donor, while CD8 naive took two and CD8 memory one.

The sorted-subset replicate PCRs were given about 210 ng DNA, which is 31,000 or so T cell genomes. Assay: immunoSEQ multiplex PCR; the TCRdb copy retains only in-frame clones and omits some. The data hold roughly 2 million clones, with approximately 95% observed a single time. Naive CD8 populations comprised CD45RO-negative cells positively selected for CCR7, excluding terminally differentiated effector memory CD45RA+ cells. CDR1 and CDR2 from the germline V gene are SEHNR and FQNEAQ (reference sequence). V dropped 4 bases and J dropped 4; count of bases not matched to a gene: 12. This CDR3 comprises 16 residues.

The clonotype originates from a man between 18 and 35 years old in good health. The specimen was naive CD8+ T cells sorted from blood. This chain connects TRBV7-9 to TRBJ1-2; 7 bases are a match to TRBD1. CDR3 DNA: TGTGCCAGCAGCTCTAATGTTGGGACAGAACCCTATGGCTACACCTTC. Translating gives CASSSNVGTEPYGYTF.